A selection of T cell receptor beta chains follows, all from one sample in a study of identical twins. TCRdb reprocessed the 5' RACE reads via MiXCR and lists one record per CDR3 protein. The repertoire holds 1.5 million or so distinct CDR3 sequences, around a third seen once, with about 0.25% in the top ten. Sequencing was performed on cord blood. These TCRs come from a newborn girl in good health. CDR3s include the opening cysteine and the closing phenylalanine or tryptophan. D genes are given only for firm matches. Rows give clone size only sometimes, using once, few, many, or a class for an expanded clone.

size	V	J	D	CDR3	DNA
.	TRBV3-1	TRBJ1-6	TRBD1	CASSRGQGSPLHF	TGTGCCAGCAGCCGAGGACAGGGTTCGCCCCTCCACTTT
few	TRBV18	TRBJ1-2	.	CASSQPIRDGANYGYTF	TGTGCCAGCTCACAACCAATTCGGGACGGAGCTAACTATGGCTACACCTTC
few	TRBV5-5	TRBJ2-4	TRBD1	CASSWKGTVLAKNIQYF	TGTGCCAGCAGCTGGAAAGGGACAGTCCTAGCCAAAAACATTCAGTACTTC
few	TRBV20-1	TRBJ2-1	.	CSAQLRSSYNEQFF	TGCAGTGCTCAACTAAGGAGCTCCTACAATGAGCAGTTCTTC
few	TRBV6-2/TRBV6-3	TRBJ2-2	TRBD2	CASSWGLASGELFF	TGTGCCAGCAGTTGGGGACTAGCGTCCGGGGAGCTGTTTTTT
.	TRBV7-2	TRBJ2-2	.	CASRGTIGLTGELFF	TGTGCCAGCAGGGGAACCATCGGACTAACCGGGGAGCTGTTTTTT
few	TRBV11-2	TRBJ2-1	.	CASSDDQGEQFF	TGTGCCAGCAGTGACGATCAGGGTGAGCAGTTCTTC
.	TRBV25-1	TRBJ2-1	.	CASSAWRETFRDEQFF	TGTGCCAGCAGTGCTTGGAGGGAAACGTTTCGGGATGAGCAGTTCTTC
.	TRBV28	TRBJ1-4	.	CASSLFPTNEKLFF	TGTGCCAGCAGTTTGTTCCCAACTAATGAAAAACTGTTTTTT
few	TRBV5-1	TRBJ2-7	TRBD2	CASSLRTSGGAYEQYF	TGCGCCAGCAGCCTCCGGACTAGCGGGGGTGCCTACGAGCAGTACTTC
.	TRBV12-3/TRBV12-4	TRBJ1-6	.	CASSLASLGSYNSPPHF	TGTGCCAGCAGTTTAGCGAGCTTGGGCTCCTATAATTCACCCCCCCACTTT
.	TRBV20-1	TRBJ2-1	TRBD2	CSARDYTSGRGNEQFF	TGCAGTGCTAGAGATTATACTAGCGGGAGGGGGAATGAGCAGTTCTTC
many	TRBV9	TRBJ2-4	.	CASSVGAPRFNIQYF	TGTGCCAGCAGCGTAGGAGCCCCAAGATTCAACATTCAGTACTTC
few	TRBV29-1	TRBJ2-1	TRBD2	CSASLAVGNEQFF	TGCAGCGCTAGCCTAGCGGTCGGGAATGAGCAGTTCTTC
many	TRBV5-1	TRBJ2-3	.	CASSFDGGSSTDTQYF	TGCGCCAGCAGCTTTGACGGCGGCTCGAGCACAGATACGCAGTATTTT
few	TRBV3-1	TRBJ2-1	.	CASQGTTYNEQFF	TGTGCCAGCCAGGGGACCACCTACAATGAGCAGTTCTTC
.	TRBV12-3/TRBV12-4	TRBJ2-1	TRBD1	CASSTTTGVRETQFF	TGTGCCAGCAGCACAACGACAGGGGTCAGGGAGACCCAGTTCTTC
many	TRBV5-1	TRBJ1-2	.	CASSSDVANYGYTF	TGCGCCAGCAGCTCGGATGTAGCTAACTATGGCTACACCTTC
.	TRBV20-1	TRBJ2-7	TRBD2	CSADSGSPSYEQYF	TGCAGTGCGGATAGCGGGAGCCCGTCCTACGAGCAGTACTTC
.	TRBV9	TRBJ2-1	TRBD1	CASSAGGYNEQFF	TGTGCCAGCAGCGCAGGGGGCTACAATGAGCAGTTCTTC
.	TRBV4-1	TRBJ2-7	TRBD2	CASSQLSGGITYNEQYF	TGCGCCAGCAGCCAACTAAGCGGGGGGATAACCTACAATGAGCAGTACTTC
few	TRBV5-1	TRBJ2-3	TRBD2	CASSSRPLAGITDTQYF	TGCGCCAGCAGCTCACGACCCTTAGCGGGAATAACAGATACGCAGTATTTT
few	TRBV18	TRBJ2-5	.	CASSRKYNEQYF	TGTGCCAGCTCACGGAAGTACAATGAGCAGTACTTC
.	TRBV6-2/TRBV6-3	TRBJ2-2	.	CASSYLTGGSGGELFF	TGTGCCAGCAGTTACCTGACAGGAGGTAGCGGCGGGGAGCTGTTTTTT
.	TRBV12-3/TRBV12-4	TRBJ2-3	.	CASSSLQLTTDTQYF	TGTGCCAGCAGTTCTCTTCAACTAACCACAGATACGCAGTATTTT
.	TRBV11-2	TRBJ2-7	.	CASSLDVRLQTNYEQYF	TGTGCCAGCAGCTTAGATGTCCGCTTACAAACAAACTACGAGCAGTACTTC
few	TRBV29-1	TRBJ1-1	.	CSGRIPPNTEAFF	TGCAGCGGCAGAATCCCCCCGAACACTGAAGCTTTCTTT
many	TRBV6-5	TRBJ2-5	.	CASSYLHGQETQYF	TGTGCCAGCAGTTACCTTCACGGCCAAGAGACCCAGTACTTC
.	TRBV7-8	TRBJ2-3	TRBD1	CASSLATGGIRADTRYF	TGTGCCAGCAGCTTAGCGACAGGGGGCATCAGGGCTGATACGCGGTATTTT
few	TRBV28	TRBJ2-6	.	CASSFGEPGANVLTF	TGTGCCAGCAGTTTCGGTGAACCTGGGGCCAACGTCCTGACTTTC
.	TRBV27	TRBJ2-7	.	CASSFVASRGYEQYF	TGTGCCAGCAGTTTCGTTGCTAGCAGGGGATACGAGCAGTACTTC
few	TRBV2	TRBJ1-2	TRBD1	CARDRGPNWGYTF	TGTGCCCGGGACAGGGGGCCGAACTGGGGCTACACCTTC
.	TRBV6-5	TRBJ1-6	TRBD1	CASSRTGGINSPLHF	TGTGCCAGCAGTAGGACAGGGGGTATCAATTCACCCCTCCACTTT
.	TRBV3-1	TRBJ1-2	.	CASSQEGFLTNYGYTF	TGTGCCAGCAGCCAAGAGGGATTCCTAACTAACTATGGCTACACCTTC
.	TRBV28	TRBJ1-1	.	CASSLTGRRTEAFF	TGTGCCAGCAGTCTCACCGGGCGCCGAACTGAAGCTTTCTTT
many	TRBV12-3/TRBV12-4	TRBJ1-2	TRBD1	CASSLGTGRGYTF	TGCGCCAGCAGCTTGGGGACAGGACGGGGCTACACCTTC
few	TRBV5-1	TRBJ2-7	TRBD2	CASGQAGGTYNEQYF	TGCGCCAGCGGCCAAGCGGGAGGCACGTACAATGAGCAGTACTTC
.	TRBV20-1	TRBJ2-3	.	CSAARGRGTDTQYF	TGCAGTGCAGCCAGGGGTCGTGGCACAGATACGCAGTATTTT
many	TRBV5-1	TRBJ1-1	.	CASSLGSMNTEAFF	TGTGCCAGCAGTTTGGGGAGCATGAACACTGAAGCTTTCTTT
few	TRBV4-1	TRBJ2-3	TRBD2	CASSQPDRGTSGRLIADTQYF	TGCGCCAGCAGCCAACCCGACAGGGGGACTAGCGGGAGGCTCATTGCCGATACGCAGTATTTT
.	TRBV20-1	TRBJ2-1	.	CSATARTGASYNEQFF	TGCAGTGCTACGGCCCGCACGGGGGCCTCCTACAATGAGCAGTTCTTC
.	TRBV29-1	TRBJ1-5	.	CSARGPGQPQHF	TGCAGCGCTCGGGGGCCCGGGCAGCCCCAGCATTTT
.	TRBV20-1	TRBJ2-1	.	CSASNPGNEQFF	TGCAGTGCTAGTAATCCCGGGAATGAGCAGTTCTTC
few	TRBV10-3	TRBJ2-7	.	CAISDYNEQYF	TGTGCCATCAGTGACTACAATGAGCAGTACTTC
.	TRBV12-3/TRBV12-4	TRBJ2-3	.	CASSPTRDTQYF	TGTGCCAGCAGCCCCACGAGAGATACGCAGTATTTT
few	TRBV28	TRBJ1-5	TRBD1	CASSFAPGQDDQPQHF	TGTGCCAGCAGTTTTGCCCCGGGACAGGATGATCAGCCCCAGCATTTT
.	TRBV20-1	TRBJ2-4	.	CSATPGQRGSEQYF	TGCAGTGCCACTCCGGGACAACGGGGGTCGGAGCAGTACTTC
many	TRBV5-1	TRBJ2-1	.	CASSLAFNEQFF	TGTGCCAGCAGCTTGGCCTTCAATGAGCAGTTCTTC
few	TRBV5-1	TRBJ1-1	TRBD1	CASRVGTGIYEAFF	TGCGCCAGCAGAGTAGGGACAGGGATATATGAAGCTTTCTTT
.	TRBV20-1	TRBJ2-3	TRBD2	CSAARAGDPDTQYF	TGCAGTGCGGCCCGAGCGGGAGACCCAGATACGCAGTATTTT
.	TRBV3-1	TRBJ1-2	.	CASSPSVGPYYGYTF	TGTGCCAGCAGCCCGTCCGTAGGGCCCTACTATGGCTACACCTTC